This is a list of T cell receptor beta chains from one sample in a study of blood T cell repertoires in COVID-19. Libraries were prepared by immunoSEQ multiplex PCR; TCRdb keeps only in-frame clonotypes and omits some of them. The repertoire holds around 160,000 clones, with 84% as singletons. Material: PBMCs or T cells enriched from blood (not recorded which). These receptors all stem from a woman between 45 and 65 years old who had been exposed to COVID-19. Each CDR3 is given with its conserved first and last residue. The D gene is left open where the match is weak. Size is stated for part of the rows, as once, few or many counts, or as a class when the clone is expanded.

length: 15
V: TRBV27
J: TRBJ2-2
size: NA
D: TRBD1
CDR3: CASSTGQGWHGELFF
DNA: TGTGCCAGCAGTACGGGACAGGGGTGGCACGGGGAGCTGTTTTTT

length: 12
V: TRBV10-3
J: TRBJ2-1
size: few
D: NA
CDR3: CAISESVSEQFF
DNA: TGTGCCATCAGTGAGTCGGTTAGTGAGCAGTTCTTC

length: 15
V: TRBV2
J: TRBJ1-5
size: NA
D: NA
CDR3: CASRIPGGRGQPQHF
DNA: TGTGCCAGCAGGATTCCGGGGGGTAGGGGTCAGCCCCAGCATTTT

length: 16
V: TRBV5-6
J: TRBJ2-3
size: NA
D: TRBD2
CDR3: CASSHWTSGVADTQYF
DNA: TGTGCCAGCAGCCATTGGACTAGCGGGGTTGCAGATACGCAGTATTTT

length: 16
V: TRBV6-5
J: TRBJ1-3
size: NA
D: NA
CDR3: CASSYSRASSGNTIYF
DNA: TGTGCCAGCAGTTACTCGAGGGCGAGCTCTGGAAACACCATATATTTT

length: 16
V: TRBV27
J: TRBJ2-2
size: NA
D: TRBD2
CDR3: CASSAGLADYTGELFF
DNA: TGTGCCAGCAGCGCGGGACTAGCGGACTACACCGGGGAGCTGTTTTTT

length: 13
V: TRBV7-8
J: TRBJ2-1
size: NA
D: TRBD1
CDR3: CASSLFGDSEQFF
DNA: TGTGCCAGCAGCTTATTCGGGGACAGCGAGCAGTTCTTC

length: 17
V: TRBV7-9
J: TRBJ2-2
size: NA
D: TRBD2
CDR3: CASSLTSALRGTGELFF
DNA: TGTGCCAGCAGCTTGACTAGCGCACTCCGAGGTACCGGGGAGCTGTTTTTT

length: 14
V: TRBV21-1
J: TRBJ2-5
size: NA
D: NA
CDR3: CASSKVGGGETQYF
DNA: TGTGCCAGCAGCAAAGTGGGGGGTGGGGAGACCCAGTACTTC

length: 12
V: TRBV7-9
J: TRBJ2-1
size: once
D: TRBD2
CDR3: CASSVRTSEQFF
DNA: TGTGCCAGCAGCGTCCGGACTAGCGAGCAGTTCTTC

length: 14
V: TRBV9
J: TRBJ1-3
size: NA
D: TRBD1
CDR3: CASSVATGVYTIYF
DNA: TGTGCCAGCAGCGTAGCGACAGGGGTATACACCATATATTTT

length: 15
V: TRBV5-1
J: TRBJ2-7
size: NA
D: TRBD2
CDR3: CASSSTSGGPYEQYF
DNA: TGCGCCAGCAGTTCGACTAGCGGGGGGCCCTACGAGCAGTACTTC

length: 14
V: TRBV29-1
J: TRBJ1-1
size: NA
D: NA
CDR3: CSVDPGHGNTEAFF
DNA: TGCAGCGTTGACCCCGGACACGGGAACACTGAAGCTTTCTTT

length: 22
V: TRBV18
J: TRBJ1-1
size: once
D: TRBD1
CDR3: CASSPTASLARDRDSEDTEAFF
DNA: TGTGCCAGCTCACCCACTGCTTCCCTCGCCCGGGACAGGGATTCGGAAGACACTGAAGCTTTCTTT

length: 14
V: TRBV3-1/TRBV3-2
J: TRBJ2-3
size: once
D: NA
CDR3: CASSLRDSTDTQYF
DNA: TGTGCCAGCAGCTTGCGGGACAGCACAGATACGCAGTATTTT

length: 16
V: TRBV5-4
J: TRBJ2-5
size: NA
D: TRBD1
CDR3: CASSLGGGQAQETQYF
DNA: TGTGCCAGCAGCTTGGGAGGGGGCCAGGCCCAAGAGACCCAGTACTTC

length: 16
V: TRBV6-2/TRBV6-3
J: TRBJ2-7
size: NA
D: NA
CDR3: CASSYSRRRGSYEQYF
DNA: TGTGCCAGCAGTTACTCGAGGCGCCGGGGGTCCTACGAGCAGTACTTC

length: 15
V: TRBV6-5
J: TRBJ2-1
size: NA
D: NA
CDR3: CASSPTRSSYNEQFF
DNA: TGTGCCAGCAGCCCAACTAGGAGCTCCTACAATGAGCAGTTCTTC

length: 16
V: TRBV5-4
J: TRBJ2-1
size: once
D: TRBD2
CDR3: CASSLGLAGVNNEQFF
DNA: TGTGCCAGCAGTCTTGGCCTAGCGGGAGTTAACAATGAGCAGTTCTTC

length: 13
V: TRBV19
J: TRBJ2-1
size: NA
D: NA
CDR3: CASSISGAGEQFF
DNA: TGTGCCAGTAGTATTTCTGGGGCTGGTGAGCAGTTCTTC

length: 14
V: TRBV19
J: TRBJ1-1
size: once
D: NA
CDR3: CASSTQGERTEAFF
DNA: TGTGCCAGTAGTACACAGGGTGAAAGGACTGAAGCTTTCTTT

length: 16
V: TRBV4-2
J: TRBJ2-1
size: NA
D: NA
CDR3: CASSQDSLEADNEQFF
DNA: TGTGCCAGCAGCCAAGATAGCCTGGAGGCAGACAATGAGCAGTTCTTC

length: 12
V: TRBV7-9
J: TRBJ1-1
size: few
D: TRBD1
CDR3: CASSPDREEAFF
DNA: TGTGCCAGCAGCCCGGACAGGGAGGAAGCTTTCTTT

length: 18
V: TRBV18
J: TRBJ1-1
size: NA
D: TRBD1
CDR3: CASSLGQAPHHMNTEAFF
DNA: TGTGCCAGCTCACTAGGACAGGCCCCCCATCATATGAACACTGAAGCTTTCTTT

length: 16
V: TRBV7-3
J: TRBJ2-7
size: few
D: TRBD2
CDR3: CASSALLERGAYEQYF
DNA: TGTGCCAGCAGCGCACTCCTAGAGCGGGGGGCCTACGAGCAGTACTTC

length: 15
V: TRBV6-5
J: TRBJ1-5
size: NA
D: NA
CDR3: CASSFGGQGNQPQHF
DNA: TGTGCCAGCAGTTTCGGGGGGCAGGGCAATCAGCCCCAGCATTTT

length: 12
V: TRBV7-9
J: TRBJ2-1
size: NA
D: NA
CDR3: CASSLVSDKQFF
DNA: TGTGCCAGCAGCTTAGTTTCAGATAAGCAGTTCTTC

length: 15
V: TRBV9
J: TRBJ2-1
size: NA
D: TRBD2
CDR3: CASSASGTTYNEQFF
DNA: TGTGCCAGCAGCGCATCAGGGACTACGTACAATGAGCAGTTCTTC

length: 13
V: TRBV7-3
J: TRBJ2-3
size: NA
D: NA
CDR3: CASSLQGVDTQYF
DNA: TGTGCCAGCAGCCTACAGGGTGTCGATACGCAGTATTTT

length: 15
V: TRBV11-2
J: TRBJ2-7
size: NA
D: NA
CDR3: CASSLDRGFSYEQYF
DNA: TGTGCCAGCAGCTTAGATCGGGGTTTCTCCTACGAGCAGTACTTC

length: 13
V: TRBV6-5
J: TRBJ1-1
size: NA
D: NA
CDR3: CASAVSRNTEAFF
DNA: TGTGCCAGCGCGGTCAGTCGAAACACTGAAGCTTTCTTT

length: 14
V: TRBV27
J: TRBJ2-3
size: many
D: TRBD2
CDR3: CASRVAGSTDTQYF
DNA: TGTGCCAGCAGGGTAGCGGGAAGCACAGATACGCAGTATTTT

length: 13
V: TRBV5-1
J: TRBJ1-4
size: NA
D: NA
CDR3: CASSSDSNEKLFF
DNA: TGCGCCAGCAGCTCGGACAGTAATGAAAAACTGTTTTTT

length: 17
V: TRBV5-4
J: TRBJ1-6
size: NA
D: NA
CDR3: CASSLAPGGGRNSPLHF
DNA: TGTGCCAGCAGCTTGGCTCCCGGGGGGGGTCGAAATTCACCCCTCCACTTT

length: 10
V: TRBV10-2
J: TRBJ1-1
size: NA
D: NA
CDR3: CASSDREAFF
DNA: TGCGCCAGCAGTGACCGTGAAGCTTTCTTT

length: 15
V: TRBV5-1
J: TRBJ1-6
size: few
D: NA
CDR3: CASSLGWEVDSPLHF
DNA: TGCGCCAGCAGCTTGGGGTGGGAGGTCGATTCACCCCTCCACTTT

length: 15
V: TRBV3-1/TRBV3-2
J: TRBJ2-2
size: NA
D: TRBD2
CDR3: CASRTSGGGTGELFF
DNA: TGTGCCAGCAGGACTAGCGGGGGGGGCACCGGGGAGCTGTTTTTT

length: 13
V: TRBV10-1
J: TRBJ2-5
size: NA
D: NA
CDR3: CASSERGLGTQYF
DNA: TGCGCCAGCAGTGAAAGGGGTCTGGGCACCCAGTACTTC

length: 14
V: TRBV2
J: TRBJ2-7
size: NA
D: TRBD2
CDR3: CASKVGGPSYEQYF
DNA: TGTGCCAGCAAAGTGGGAGGGCCCTCCTACGAGCAGTACTTC

length: 17
V: TRBV4-1
J: TRBJ1-5
size: once
D: NA
CDR3: CASSQVPGIYSNQPQHF
DNA: TGCGCCAGCAGCCAGGTCCCAGGGATTTATAGCAATCAGCCCCAGCATTTT

length: 15
V: TRBV2
J: TRBJ1-5
size: many
D: NA
CDR3: CASSEALGANQPQHF
DNA: TGTGCCAGCAGTGAAGCGCTTGGGGCCAATCAGCCCCAGCATTTT

length: 13
V: TRBV11-3
J: TRBJ2-7
size: NA
D: NA
CDR3: CASSLGRNNEQYF
DNA: TGTGCCAGCAGCTTGGGCAGAAATAACGAGCAGTACTTC

length: 16
V: TRBV7-2
J: TRBJ1-6
size: NA
D: NA
CDR3: CASSLAVSSYNSPLHF
DNA: TGTGCCAGCAGCTTAGCGGTCAGCTCCTATAATTCACCCCTCCACTTT

length: 15
V: TRBV27
J: TRBJ1-6
size: NA
D: NA
CDR3: CASSLLATYNSPLHF
DNA: TGTGCCAGCAGTTTATTGGCGACTTATAATTCACCCCTCCACTTT

length: 16
V: TRBV5-6
J: TRBJ2-7
size: NA
D: TRBD2
CDR3: CASSLTPGTSGNEQYF
DNA: TGTGCCAGCAGCCTGACTCCCGGGACTAGCGGGAACGAGCAGTACTTC

length: 14
V: TRBV7-9
J: TRBJ1-1
size: NA
D: TRBD1
CDR3: CASTLTGGNTEAFF
DNA: TGTGCCAGCACCCTCACAGGGGGGAACACTGAAGCTTTCTTT

length: 11
V: TRBV20-1
J: TRBJ2-7
size: NA
D: NA
CDR3: CSAKTVGEQYF
DNA: TGCAGTGCTAAGACAGTCGGGGAGCAGTACTTC

length: 19
V: TRBV10-1
J: TRBJ2-1
size: NA
D: TRBD1
CDR3: CASGRGTGGMGLLYNEQFF
DNA: TGCGCCAGCGGACGAGGGACAGGGGGTATGGGACTACTGTACAATGAGCAGTTCTTC

length: 14
V: TRBV9
J: TRBJ1-2
size: NA
D: TRBD1
CDR3: CASSPSPGGDGYTF
DNA: TGTGCCAGCAGCCCTTCCCCAGGGGGCGATGGCTACACCTTC

length: 14
V: TRBV12-5
J: TRBJ1-5
size: NA
D: NA
CDR3: CASGPDRSNQPQHF
DNA: TGTGCTAGTGGACCCGACAGGAGCAATCAGCCCCAGCATTTT

length: 19
V: TRBV5-6
J: TRBJ2-3
size: NA
D: TRBD2
CDR3: CASSRTSGSHTSSTDTQYF
DNA: TGTGCCAGCAGCAGGACTAGCGGTAGCCATACTTCTAGCACAGATACGCAGTATTTT

length: 18
V: TRBV5-6
J: TRBJ1-3
size: many
D: NA
CDR3: CASSSVFRQDDLGNTIYF
DNA: TGTGCCAGCAGCTCTGTCTTTAGGCAGGATGATCTGGGAAACACCATATATTTT

length: 14
V: TRBV9
J: TRBJ1-3
size: NA
D: NA
CDR3: CASSVSGVENTIYF
DNA: TGTGCCAGCAGCGTATCAGGGGTTGAAAACACCATATATTTT

length: 13
V: TRBV7-9
J: TRBJ1-1
size: NA
D: NA
CDR3: CASSLGQTREAFF
DNA: TGTGCCAGCAGCTTAGGGCAGACGAGGGAAGCTTTCTTT

length: 14
V: TRBV27
J: TRBJ1-1
size: NA
D: NA
CDR3: CASSLGAVNTEAFF
DNA: TGTGCCAGCAGTTTGGGGGCAGTCAACACTGAAGCTTTCTTT

length: 16
V: TRBV18
J: TRBJ2-1
size: NA
D: TRBD2
CDR3: CASSPTSGSFGSEQFF
DNA: TGTGCCAGCTCACCTACTAGCGGGAGTTTTGGGAGTGAGCAGTTCTTC

length: 15
V: TRBV5-4
J: TRBJ2-3
size: NA
D: TRBD2
CDR3: CASSTLAGRTDTQYF
DNA: TGTGCCAGCAGCACACTAGCGGGGCGCACAGATACGCAGTATTTT